Below are 27 T cell receptor beta chains sequenced from a single sample in a study of blood T cell repertoires in COVID-19. The repertoire was sequenced with immunoSEQ multiplex PCR; TCRdb's copy has only in-frame clones and lacks some. The repertoire holds a few hundred thousand clones, with around 81% as singletons. The material sequenced was PBMCs or T cells enriched from blood (not recorded which). The receptor set was obtained from a man aged 45-65 years who had recovered from COVID-19.

This chain connects TRBV6-1 to TRBJ1-4, with TRBD1 matching 9 bases. V was clipped by 4 bases and J by 5 bases; unmatched bases: 8. Germline V gene data show CDR1 as MNHNS and CDR2 as SASEGT. This CDR3 spans 16 amino acids. The CDR3 loop reads CASSARGQGGNEKLFF. CDR3 nucleotides: TGTGCCAGCAGTGCGCGGGGACAGGGAGGAAATGAAAAACTGTTTTTT.

CDR3 protein: CASSLKERGNEQFF. DNA for the CDR3: TGTGCCAGCAGCTTAAAGGAGCGGGGCAATGAGCAGTTCTTC. The rearrangement links TRBV7-2 to TRBJ2-1; 7 bases are a match to TRBD2. Losses at the gene ends were 2 bases for V and 6 bases for J; bases not matched to a gene: 4. The germline V gene has CDR1 SGHTA and CDR2 FQGNSA. This CDR3 is 14 amino acids long.

J is TRBJ1-1 and V is TRBV27; perhaps TRBD1 as D (6 bases). Germline V CDR1 and CDR2: MNHEY, SMNVEV (reference sequence). The ends were cut back, 5 bases at V and 12 bases at J, with 16 bases in the middle. The CDR3 is 12 amino acids. CDR3 bases: TGTGCCAGCAGTCCCCTCCAGGGGAAAACTTTCTTT. It is translated as CASSPLQGKTFF.

The V gene is TRBV6-5, the J gene TRBJ2-2, with D maybe TRBD1 (5 bases). This CDR3 is 15 amino acids long. CDR1 and CDR2 (germline): MNHEY, SVGAGI. Trimming pared 7 bases from V and 2 bases from J, leaving 14 bases between. The CDR3 DNA sequence: TGTGCCAGCACCCAATATCAGGGCAACACCGGGGAGCTGTTTTTT. It is translated as CASTQYQGNTGELFF.

The V and J genes are TRBV2 and TRBJ2-3; 9 bases are a match to TRBD1. The CDR3 has 17 amino acids. V shed 4 bases, J shed 2 bases, and the junction held 10 bases outside the gene matches. Germline-derived CDR1 and CDR2 are SNHLY and FYNNEI. CDR3 residues: CASSGPGQGTDTDTQYF. The CDR3 coding sequence is TGTGCCAGCAGTGGACCGGGACAGGGTACGGACACAGATACGCAGTATTTT.

In this sample, this clone turned up once. The chain carries TRBV6-5 and TRBJ2-1; D perhaps matches TRBD2 (7 bases). The V end lost 6 bases, the J end lost 7 bases, and 16 bases lay between the germline ends. CDR3 size: 14 residues. Germline V gives CDR1 MNHEY, CDR2 SVGAGI. In DNA, the CDR3 is TGTGCCAGCAGGGGTCAGGGGAGGGAAAATGAGCAGTTCTTC. Translated: CASRGQGRENEQFF.

This sequence joins TRBV3-1 (or the pseudogene TRBV3-2) and TRBJ1-2; TRBD1 matches 7 bases. Germline loops: CDR1 LGHDT, CDR2 YNNKEL (reference sequence). The CDR3 has 15 residues. With 3 bases clipped from V and 2 bases from J, the junction kept 6 bases outside the gene matches. The CDR3 coding sequence is TGTGCCAGCAGCCATCCGGGACAGTTGAACTATGGCTACACCTTC. Its translation is CASSHPGQLNYGYTF.

The chain uses TRBV29-1 and TRBJ1-2; D ambiguous. The CDR3 has 11 residues. The germline V gene encodes CDR1 SQVTM and CDR2 ANQGSEA. The V gene lost 7 bases and the J gene lost 6 bases, with 12 bases spanning the gap. The CDR3 sequence is CSAWAVDGYTF. The CDR3 bases are TGCAGCGCCTGGGCAGTAGATGGCTACACCTTC. Looking up the rest from reference TRBV29-1 and TRBJ1-2 gives the full variable domain: SAVISQKPSRDICQRGTSLTIQCQVDSQVTMMFWYRQQPGQSLTLIATANQGSEATYESGFVIDKFPISRPNLTFSTLTVSNMSPEDSSIYLCSAWAVDGYTFGSGTRLTVV.

Of note for this clone: The junction departs from germline at one end; a sequencing error may be responsible. V usage is TRBV19 and J usage is TRBJ1-5; 7 bases fit TRBD1. Germline V gene sequence: CDR1 LNHDA, CDR2 SQIVND (reference sequence). The CDR3 spans 15 residues. CDR3: CASTERGQSIQPQHF. CDR3 coding DNA: TGTGCCAGTACCGAGAGGGGGCAAAGCATTCAGCCCCAGCATTTT.

This clone was observed a few times. This chain links TRBV5-4 with TRBJ2-7, with 11 bases matching TRBD1. CDR3 length: 17 amino acids. V gave up 0 bases and J gave up 0 bases; unmatched junction bases: 5. Germline lookup yields CDR1 SGHNT and CDR2 YYREEE (reference sequence). The CDR3 bases are TGTGCCAGCAGCTTGGGTGGACAGGGGGCGGTCTCCTACGAGCAGTACTTC. As protein: CASSLGGQGAVSYEQYF.

The chain couples TRBV10-3 to TRBJ2-7, with TRBD1 identical over 9 bases. Germline V lookup: CDR1 ENHRY, CDR2 SYGVKD. V gave up 6 bases and J gave up 9 bases; unmatched junction bases: 9. The CDR3 is made up of 13 amino acids. In DNA form, the CDR3 reads TGTGCCATCAGACAGGGGGCTCCGGACGGGCAGTACTTC. Residues: CAIRQGAPDGQYF.

The rearrangement links TRBV6-5 to TRBJ2-2, with 9 bases identical to TRBD1. The V gene end was trimmed by 7 bases and the J gene end by 5 bases; junction bases not matched to a gene: 8. The CDR3 sequence is 15 residues long. Germline values: CDR1 MNHEY, CDR2 SVGAGI. The CDR3 loop reads CASKRGQGTTGELFF. CDR3 DNA sequence: TGTGCCAGCAAACGGGGACAGGGAACGACCGGGGAGCTGTTTTTT.

The CDR3 loop reads CASTPRGTGGAFF. DNA for the CDR3: TGTGCCAGCACCCCACGGGGGACAGGAGGAGCTTTCTTT. V and J are TRBV6-5 and TRBJ1-1, with 8 bases identical to TRBD1. The trim removed 7 bases at V and 10 bases at J, leaving 11 bases unmatched. The CDR3 consists of 13 residues. Germline assignment: CDR1 MNHEY and CDR2 SVGAGI.

A few counts support this clone. The chain carries TRBV9 and TRBJ1-2, with no clear D. The CDR3 extends over 13 amino acids. Germline loops: CDR1 SGDLS, CDR2 YYNGEE. With 0 bases removed from V and 3 bases from J, the gap between germline ends came to 6 bases. The CDR3 DNA reads as TGTGCCAGCAGCGTAGCGGGAGACTATGGCTACACCTTC. Amino acid sequence: CASSVAGDYGYTF.

This clone was seen only once. The J gene is TRBJ2-3, the V gene TRBV12-3 or TRBV12-4, with D possibly TRBD2 on 5 matching bases. The CDR3 spans 13 residues. Trimming left V 7 bases short and J 3 bases short, with 11 bases between. CDR3 coding DNA: TGTGCCAGCACCTCGCGGGTGACAGATACGCAGTATTTT. It specifies CASTSRVTDTQYF.

V is TRBV29-1 and J is TRBJ2-3; TRBD2 agrees at 8 bases. Germline V gives CDR1 SQVTM, CDR2 ANQGSEA. J was trimmed by 0 bases and V by 7 bases; bases with no gene match: 3. CDR3 length: 13 amino acids. CDR3 DNA: TGCAGCGCCGGGGGGGATAGCACAGATACGCAGTATTTT. Translated, it gives CSAGGDSTDTQYF.

V and J are TRBV28 and TRBJ1-1; D is ambiguous. Trimming left V 1 base short and J 0 bases short, with 9 bases between. Germline V gene lookup returns CDR1 MDHEN and CDR2 SYDVKM. The CDR3 has 15 residues. CDR3 residues: CASSLYPGLNTEAFF. In DNA, the CDR3 is TGTGCCAGCAGTTTATATCCAGGTTTGAACACTGAAGCTTTCTTT.

This clone was recorded only once. The V call is TRBV5-1, the J call TRBJ2-4; tentatively, D is TRBD1 (7 bases). CDR1 is SGHRS, CDR2 YFSETQ, per germline. Trimming took 4 bases from V and 8 from J, leaving 19 bases between them. The CDR3 loop spans 15 amino acids. The CDR3 DNA is TGCGCCAGCAGCAGGTGGCAGGGGGGAATGGACATTCAGTACTTC. Protein: CASSRWQGGMDIQYF.

The rearrangement links TRBV15 to TRBJ2-4; 7 bases line up with TRBD2. This CDR3 has 18 residues. CDR1 is LNHNV and CDR2 is YYDKDF in the germline V gene (reference sequence). With 0 bases clipped from V and 1 base from J, the junction kept 9 bases outside the gene matches. CDR3 residues: CATSRDVAGVTAKNIQYF. CDR3 DNA: TGTGCCACCAGCAGAGATGTGGCGGGAGTGACGGCCAAAAACATTCAGTACTTC.

The chain couples TRBV12-5 to TRBJ2-7; TRBD1 matches at 8 bases. Germline assignment: CDR1 LGHNT and CDR2 FRNRAP. The CDR3 length is 13 residues. Trimming at V came to 5 bases and at J to 6 bases, leaving 6 bases not matched to a gene. Written as DNA, the CDR3 is TGTGCTAGTGGTATTGGACAGGGTGGCGAGCAGTACTTC. This sequence encodes CASGIGQGGEQYF.

V gene TRBV21-1 combines with J gene TRBJ1-5; the listed D gene, TRBD1, was not tested against the DNA. TRBV21-1 is shown as a pseudogene. The CDR3 has 17 amino acids. Here the CDR3 DNA reads TGTGCCAGCAGCAAAGGTTCCGGGACAGGTGACAATCAGCCCCAGCATTTT. It codes for CASSKGSGTGDNQPQHF.

This clone was seen a handful of times. The chain is built from TRBV27 and TRBJ1-5; D perhaps matches TRBD1 (5 bases). CDR3 length: 15 residues. Trimming removed 3 bases from V and 3 bases from J, with 12 bases in between. Germline CDR1 MNHEY, CDR2 SMNVEV (reference sequence). The CDR3 nucleotides are TGTGCCAGCAGTTTTGAGGCAGGGTTCAATCAGCCCCAGCATTTT. Its protein product is CASSFEAGFNQPQHF.

The chain is built from TRBV11-2 and TRBJ1-6, with a weak D call TRBD1 (6 bases). The CDR3 totals 14 residues. CDR1 SGHAT and CDR2 FQNNGV come from the germline V gene. V was shortened by 5 bases and J by 10 bases, with 15 bases between the two germline ends. The CDR3 protein is CASSTGQTLSPLHF. CDR3 DNA: TGTGCCAGCAGCACAGGACAGACGCTATCACCCCTCCACTTT. Together with reference TRBV11-2 and TRBJ1-6, the CDR3 gives the full variable domain: EAGVAQSPRYKIIEKRQSVAFWCNPISGHATLYWYQQILGQGPKLLIQFQNNGVVDDSQLPKDRFSAERLKGVDSTLKIQPAKLEDSAVYLCASSTGQTLSPLHFGNGTRLTVT.

The rearrangement joins TRBV7-3 to TRBJ2-1, with D maybe TRBD1 (5 bases). The V gene's germline CDR1 is SGHTA and CDR2 FQGTGA. V was trimmed by 5 bases and J by 0 bases, leaving 11 bases between them. The CDR3 runs to 15 residues. CDR3 amino acids: CASSLDSRSYNEQFF. Written as DNA, the CDR3 is TGTGCCAGCAGCCTAGACAGTCGCTCCTACAATGAGCAGTTCTTC.

This clone was counted between two and nine times. The chain couples TRBV18 to TRBJ2-7; 11 positions agree with TRBD1. CDR1 and CDR2 (germline): KGHSH, LQKENI. The V segment lost 4 bases and the J segment 5 bases; nucleotides outside the gene matches: 10. The CDR3 has 16 amino acids. CDR3 sequence reads: CASSQFKGQGVNEQYF. DNA of the CDR3: TGTGCCAGCTCACAGTTTAAGGGACAGGGGGTCAACGAGCAGTACTTC.

V usage is TRBV11-2 and J usage is TRBJ2-4; maybe TRBD2 (5 bases). The J call may be faulty, since TRBJ2-7 better matches the DNA end. Germline V gives CDR1 SGHAT, CDR2 FQNNGV. CDR3 length: 12 amino acids. CDR3 coding DNA: TGTGCCAGCAGCTCATTCACTAGCGAGCAGTACTTC. Its protein is CASSSFTSEQYF.

The gene calls are TRBV29-1 and TRBJ2-1, with 7 bases matching TRBD2. With 4 bases clipped from V and 4 bases from J, the junction kept 13 bases outside the gene matches. The V gene's germline CDR1 is SQVTM and CDR2 ANQGSEA. The CDR3 spans 16 residues. CDR3 sequence: CSVGGGGAPKYNEQFF. Here the CDR3 DNA reads TGCAGCGTTGGAGGCGGGGGTGCGCCTAAATACAATGAGCAGTTCTTC.